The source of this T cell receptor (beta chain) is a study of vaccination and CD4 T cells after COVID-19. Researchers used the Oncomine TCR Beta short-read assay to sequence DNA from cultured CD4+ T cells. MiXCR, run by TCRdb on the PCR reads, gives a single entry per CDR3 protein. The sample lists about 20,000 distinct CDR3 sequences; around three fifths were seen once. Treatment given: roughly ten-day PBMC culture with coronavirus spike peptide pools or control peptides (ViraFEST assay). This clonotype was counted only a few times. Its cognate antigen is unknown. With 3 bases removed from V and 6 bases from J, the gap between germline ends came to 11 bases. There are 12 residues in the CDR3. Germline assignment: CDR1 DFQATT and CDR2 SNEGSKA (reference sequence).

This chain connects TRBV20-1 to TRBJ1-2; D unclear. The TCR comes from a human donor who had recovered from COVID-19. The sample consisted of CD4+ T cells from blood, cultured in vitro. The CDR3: CSARGTLHGYTF. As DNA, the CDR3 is TGCAGTGCTAGGGGTACCTTGCATGGCTACACCTTC.